These 19 T cell receptor beta chains originate from one sample sequenced in a study of PD-1 blockade in classical Hodgkin lymphoma. The repertoire was sequenced with immunoSEQ multiplex PCR; TCRdb's copy has only in-frame clones and lacks some. The sample records roughly 17,000 clones, under 90% being singletons. Time point specified: cycle 4 day 1 (C4D1), after five to seven weeks of nivolumab. Every single patient, without exception, relapsed after autologous stem cell transplantation, and brentuximab vedotin exposure varied. The sequencing here drew on peripheral blood mononuclear cells (PBMCs), taken before the fourth cycle of nivolumab. Receptors were obtained from a human donor with classical Hodgkin lymphoma.

The genes are TRBV7-2 and TRBJ2-2; no clear D. V was cut by 3 bases and J by 4 bases, with 6 bases left in between. The CDR3 is made up of 13 amino acids. Per germline, CDR1 SGHTA and CDR2 FQGNSA. CDR3 nucleotides: TGTGCCAGCAGCTTGGGGATCACCGGGGAGCTGTTTTTT. Its translation: CASSLGITGELFF. Complete variable domain (other parts from reference TRBV7-2 and TRBJ2-2): GAGVSQSPSNKVTEKGKDVELRCDPISGHTALYWYRQSLGQGLEFLIYFQGNSAPDKSGLPSDRFSAERTGGSVSTLTIQRTQQEDSAVYLCASSLGITGELFFGEGSRLTVL.

The gene calls are TRBV4-3 and TRBJ2-7; 7 nucleotides agree with TRBD1. This CDR3 is built from 15 residues. Germline V gene data show CDR1 as LGHNA and CDR2 as YSLEER. With 1 base clipped from V and 3 bases from J, the junction kept 6 bases outside the gene matches. For the CDR3, the DNA is TGCGCCAGCAGCCAAGTCCTGGCAGGGGGCTACGAGCAGTACTTC. This encodes CASSQVLAGGYEQYF.

The chain joins TRBV5-1 to TRBJ2-2; D gene uncertain. The V gene lost 0 bases and the J gene lost 1 base, with 4 bases spanning the gap. This CDR3 region has 14 residues. Germline CDR1 SGHRS, CDR2 YFSETQ. CDR3 in DNA: TGCGCCAGCAGCTTGGGACAGAACACCGGGGAGCTGTTTTTT. Amino acid sequence: CASSLGQNTGELFF. Full variable domain (rest looked up from reference TRBV5-1 and TRBJ2-2): KAGVTQTPRYLIKTRGQQVTLSCSPISGHRSVSWYQQTPGQGLQFLFEYFSETQRNKGNFPGRFSGRQFSNSRSEMNVSTLELGDSALYLCASSLGQNTGELFFGEGSRLTVL.

The J gene is TRBJ1-2, the V gene TRBV7-9; no definite D call. The CDR3 contains 12 residues. Trimming removed 0 bases at V and 8 bases at J, with 7 bases between. Germline V CDR1 and CDR2: SEHNR, FQNEAQ (reference sequence). In DNA, the CDR3 is TGTGCCAGCAGCTTAGCCTCTGTCGGCTACACCTTC. This encodes CASSLASVGYTF.

CDR3 residues: CASSLGLAGGPNEQFF. CDR3 bases: TGCGCCAGCAGCTTGGGCTTAGCGGGGGGCCCGAATGAGCAGTTCTTC. J is TRBJ2-1 and V is TRBV5-1, with TRBD2 identical over 10 bases. This CDR3 has 16 residues. Germline-derived CDR1 and CDR2 are SGHRS and YFSETQ. V trimming: 0 bases; J trimming: 7 bases; junction bases outside the gene matches: 7.

Note on this clone: Other DNA sequences in the same sample also yield this CDR3. This chain links TRBV5-1 with TRBJ2-5; possible D gene TRBD1, 6 bases. The CDR3 runs to 15 residues. Germline loops: CDR1 SGHRS, CDR2 YFSETQ. Trimming removed 8 bases at V and 5 bases at J, with 22 bases between. CDR3 nucleotide sequence: TGCGCCAGTAGTAGGGGAACAGGGTCGATGGAGACCCAGTACTTC. Translated, it gives CASSRGTGSMETQYF.

The CDR3 protein is CASSFGISYNEQFF. The DNA for the CDR3 is TGTGCCAGCAGTTTTGGAATTTCCTACAATGAGCAGTTCTTC. V usage is TRBV27 and J usage is TRBJ2-1; D unresolved. CDR1 and CDR2 (germline): MNHEY, SMNVEV (reference sequence). Trimming took 3 bases from V and 1 from J, leaving 7 bases between them. The CDR3 consists of 14 residues.

The chain is built from TRBV5-5 and TRBJ2-3; D not certain. CDR3 length: 12 residues. The germline CDR1 and CDR2 sequences are SGHKS and YYEKEE (reference sequence). V gave up 6 bases and J gave up 2 bases, with 7 bases separating them. CDR3 amino acids: CASTSLTDTQYF. As DNA, the CDR3 is TGTGCCAGCACCTCGCTCACAGATACGCAGTATTTT.

CDR3 sequence: CTSSGLIGTTDTQYF. DNA for the CDR3: TGCACCAGCTCGGGACTTATAGGGACCACAGATACGCAGTATTTT. The rearrangement uses TRBV1 and TRBJ2-3; TRBD2 reflects the table's D call only, with no check against the DNA. TRBV1 corresponds to a pseudogene. The CDR3 sequence is 15 residues long.

The chain employs TRBV5-1 and TRBJ2-5, with D possibly matching TRBD2 (6 bases). The ends were cut back, 4 bases at V and 5 bases at J, with 15 bases in the middle. This CDR3 spans 14 amino acids. Germline CDR1 and CDR2: SGHRS and YFSETQ. The CDR3 reads CASSPGAGRETQYF. The CDR3, as DNA: TGCGCCAGCAGCCCCGGAGCGGGCAGGGAGACCCAGTACTTC.

The genes are TRBV10-2 and TRBJ2-3; 7 nucleotides match TRBD2. Germline CDR1 is WSHSY and CDR2 is SAAADI. V lost 5 bases, J lost 4 bases, and 9 bases stayed unmatched. CDR3 size: 15 residues. CDR3 nucleotide sequence: TGCGCCAGCAGTTTCGGGGGGTCCCCCGCAGATACGCAGTATTTT. Its translation: CASSFGGSPADTQYF.

This chain links TRBV19 with TRBJ1-4; 9 nucleotides match TRBD1. This CDR3 has 13 residues. The trim removed 5 bases at V and 7 bases at J, leaving 2 bases unmatched. Looked up from germline, CDR1 is LNHDA and CDR2 is SQIVND (reference sequence). The CDR3 region is CASSPGQGEKLFF. The CDR3 nucleotides are TGTGCCAGTAGTCCGGGACAGGGTGAAAAACTGTTTTTT. Drawing the rest from reference TRBV19 and TRBJ1-4, the complete variable domain is DGGITQSPKYLFRKEGQNVTLSCEQNLNHDAMYWYRQDPGQGLRLIYYSQIVNDFQKGDIAEGYSVSREKKESFPLTVTSAQKNPTAFYLCASSPGQGEKLFFGSGTQLSVL.

The gene calls are TRBV6-4 and TRBJ2-1; 7 nucleotides line up with TRBD1. V shed 6 bases, J shed 1 base, and the junction held 6 bases outside the gene matches. Per the germline V gene, CDR1 is MRHNA and CDR2 is SNTAGT. The CDR3 has 15 residues. Here the CDR3 reads CASSETGTSYNEQFF. The CDR3 bases are TGTGCCAGCAGCGAGACAGGGACGTCCTACAATGAGCAGTTCTTC.

The chain couples TRBV6-1 to TRBJ1-2; unclear D gene. The V and J ends lost 2 bases and 5 bases respectively, with 15 bases between them. From germline, CDR1 is MNHNS and CDR2 SASEGT. The CDR3 runs to 15 residues. As DNA, the CDR3 is TGTGCCAGCAGTGAACAGCCATCGCCTATATATGGCTACACCTTC. Encoded protein: CASSEQPSPIYGYTF.

The V gene is TRBV5-1, the J gene TRBJ1-3; D is unclear. Trimming cost V 3 bases and J 3 bases, with 13 bases left between them. The CDR3 totals 15 residues. Germline loops: CDR1 SGHRS, CDR2 YFSETQ. DNA of the CDR3: TGCGCCAGCAGCTCGTCTGGAGGGAGTGGAAACACCATATATTTT. It translates to CASSSSGGSGNTIYF.

The CDR3 nucleotides are TGTGCCAGCAGCCGACTAGCGGGGGGCCAAGAGACCCAGTACTTC. Translating it yields CASSRLAGGQETQYF. The chain couples TRBV7-3 to TRBJ2-5, with 13 bases lining up with TRBD2. The junction had 1 base not matched to a gene; V was cut back by 5 bases and J by 1 base. In germline, CDR1 is SGHTA, CDR2 FQGTGA. The CDR3 has 15 amino acids.

The chain has TRBV19 and TRBJ2-1; D possibly corresponds to TRBD1 (6 bases). Trimming removed 7 bases from V and 3 bases from J, with 16 bases in between. This CDR3 is built from 15 residues. Germline CDR1 LNHDA, CDR2 SQIVND (reference sequence). This CDR3 reads CASTLPQGIYNEQFF. The CDR3 DNA reads TGTGCCAGTACCCTTCCACAGGGTATCTACAATGAGCAGTTCTTC.

The chain couples TRBV5-1 to TRBJ1-1, with 8 positions matching TRBD1. J lost 6 bases, V lost 4 bases, and 8 bases had no gene match. The CDR3 has 14 amino acids. Germline V gene sequence: CDR1 SGHRS, CDR2 YFSETQ. The CDR3 loop is CASSPILTGAEAFF. As DNA, the CDR3 is TGCGCCAGCAGCCCAATTCTGACAGGGGCTGAAGCTTTCTTT.

The rearrangement uses TRBV7-8 and TRBJ2-3; 7 bases are shared with TRBD2. In germline, CDR1 is SGHVS, CDR2 FQNEAQ. The CDR3 extends over 17 amino acids. V lost 3 bases and J lost 0; bases outside the gene matches: 9. CDR3 DNA: TGTGCCAGCAGCTTGAGGACTAGAGGAACTAGCACAGATACGCAGTATTTT. Translation: CASSLRTRGTSTDTQYF.